These 24 T cell receptor beta chains share one sample of origin, sequenced in a study of vaccination effects on CD4 cells after COVID-19. Here immunoSEQ multiplex PCR was the method, and the copy in TCRdb shows in-frame clones only, minus some. The sample contains tens of thousands of clones, 80% to 90% of which appear only once. Antigen-specific CD4+ T cell clonotypes were called by their expansion after viral peptide-pool culture in ViraFEST. Having been cultured for about ten days, the cells underwent CD4+ T cell isolation. Either the BNT162b2 or mRNA-1273 vaccine was given to participants in two doses. For these TCRs, the target antigens are not known. The sample here was CD4+ T cells from PBMCs cultured with SARS-CoV-2 spike peptides, taken after COVID-19 vaccination. These TCRs come from a human donor who received a COVID-19 vaccine. Some clones in this sample may be carry-over from other donors' samples.

The V call is TRBV5-6, the J call TRBJ1-5; 10 nucleotides agree with TRBD1. CDR1 is SGHDT, CDR2 YYEEEE, per germline. Losses at the gene ends were 4 bases for V and 0 bases for J; bases not matched to a gene: 4. The CDR3 has 16 residues. The DNA of the CDR3 is TGTGCCAGCAGCCAGGACAGGGGGACTAGCAATCAGCCCCAGCATTTT. Protein: CASSQDRGTSNQPQHF.

The DNA of the CDR3 is TGTGCCAGCAGCGCCGACAGGGGGCCTAACTATGGCTACACCTTC. Amino acid sequence: CASSADRGPNYGYTF. The J gene is TRBJ1-2, the V gene TRBV5-4; TRBD1 matches at 10 bases. The V segment lost 4 bases and the J segment 0 bases; nucleotides outside the gene matches: 3. Germline CDR1 and CDR2: SGHNT and YYREEE (reference sequence). CDR3 size: 15 residues.

The chain combines TRBV24-1 with TRBJ1-5; D is ambiguous. Germline CDR1 reads KGHDR; CDR2 reads SFDVKD. Trimming took off 5 bases at V and 7 bases at J, with 11 bases between the two ends. The CDR3 has 13 residues. The CDR3 reads CATSVGVRQPQHF. The CDR3 bases are TGTGCCACCAGTGTCGGGGTGAGGCAGCCCCAGCATTTT.

The rearrangement joins TRBV10-3 to TRBJ2-7; 12 bases map to TRBD1. This CDR3 spans 15 amino acids. V lost 2 bases to trimming and J lost 4 bases; unmatched junction nucleotides: 3. Germline CDR1 reads ENHRY; CDR2 reads SYGVKD. The CDR3 loop is CAISERDRGPYEQYV. The CDR3 coding sequence is TGTGCCATCAGTGAGAGGGACAGGGGGCCGTACGAGCAGTACGTC.

This chain uses TRBV5-1 with TRBJ2-5; TRBD1 might be the D (6 bases). Germline V gene sequence: CDR1 SGHRS, CDR2 YFSETQ. This CDR3 has 15 residues. V lost 5 bases to trimming and J lost 5 bases, with 19 bases between them. The CDR3 DNA is TGCGCCAGCAGAATGGGGAACAGGGTTGGGGAGACCCAGTACTTC. This codes for CASRMGNRVGETQYF.

The chain employs TRBV4-1 and TRBJ2-2; tentatively, D is TRBD2 (6 bases). Germline CDR1 MGHRA, CDR2 YSYEKL. This CDR3 is 15 amino acids long. V was cut by 0 bases and J by 7 bases, with 12 bases left in between. The CDR3 nucleotides read TGCGCCAGCAGCCAAGATGGAGGGTTCAGCGGGGAGCTGTTTTTT. This encodes CASSQDGGFSGELFF.

The chain recombines TRBV7-9 with TRBJ1-2, with D uncertain. The CDR3 is 13 amino acids. Germline CDR1 SEHNR, CDR2 FQNEAQ (reference sequence). With 6 bases removed from V and 7 bases from J, the gap between germline ends came to 15 bases. CDR3 sequence reads: CASSLLGPRGYTF. The CDR3 region has the DNA TGTGCCAGCAGTCTATTGGGTCCGCGTGGCTACACCTTC.

The CDR3 coding sequence is TGTGCCAGCTCACCACCGGACGGGCCCACAGATACGCAGTATTTT. This sequence encodes CASSPPDGPTDTQYF. The rearrangement joins TRBV18 to TRBJ2-3, with D unresolved. V lost 0 bases, J lost 2 bases, and 9 bases lay in between. This CDR3 spans 15 amino acids. The germline gives CDR1 KGHSH, CDR2 LQKENI.

This clone was seen just once. V is TRBV18 and J is TRBJ1-5, with 10 bases lining up with TRBD1. V shed 4 bases and J 0 bases; nucleotides not matched to a gene: 9. The CDR3 consists of 18 residues. The germline gives CDR1 KGHSH, CDR2 LQKENI. The CDR3 region is CASSLSGTGDFSNQPQHF. The CDR3 coding sequence is TGTGCCAGCTCACTTTCCGGGACAGGGGACTTTAGCAATCAGCCCCAGCATTTT.

This rearrangement joins TRBV7-9 to TRBJ1-3; 12 nucleotides line up with TRBD1. Germline CDR1 is SEHNR and CDR2 is FQNEAQ (reference sequence). The CDR3 has 14 residues. J gave up 7 bases and V 4 bases, and 2 bases lay outside the gene matches. The CDR3 bases are TGTGCCAGCAGCTCTGGGACAGGGGGCAACACCATATATTTT. This encodes CASSSGTGGNTIYF.

This clone was seen more than once but under ten times. V usage is TRBV5-6 and J usage is TRBJ2-1; 9 bases fit TRBD1. Losses at the gene ends were 0 bases for V and 5 bases for J; bases not matched to a gene: 3. The length of the CDR3 is 15 residues. The germline V gene encodes CDR1 SGHDT and CDR2 YYEEEE. CDR3 coding DNA: TGTGCCAGCAGCTTGGGGGGACAGGGACACAATGAGCAGTTCTTC. It is translated as CASSLGGQGHNEQFF.

The chain has TRBV5-6 and TRBJ2-3; D might be TRBD1 (6 bases). Germline V CDR1 and CDR2: SGHDT, YYEEEE. V gave up 3 bases and J gave up 0 bases, with 14 bases separating them. The CDR3 is 16 amino acids. CDR3 in amino acids: CASSSFWGPSTDTQYF. For the CDR3, the DNA is TGTGCCAGCAGCTCCTTCTGGGGGCCTAGCACAGATACGCAGTATTTT.

V and J are TRBV18 and TRBJ1-5; 7 nucleotides match TRBD1. Per the germline V gene, CDR1 is KGHSH and CDR2 is LQKENI. This CDR3 is 16 amino acids long. The trim removed 3 bases at V and 3 bases at J, leaving 8 bases unmatched. The CDR3 DNA is TGTGCCAGCTCACCGGACAGGTCAACCCTCAATCAGCCCCAGCATTTT. Protein product: CASSPDRSTLNQPQHF.

The chain joins TRBV2 to TRBJ2-1; tentative D call: TRBD1 (6 bases). CDR1 is SNHLY and CDR2 is FYNNEI in the germline V gene. The ends were cut back, 6 bases at V and 4 bases at J, with 16 bases in the middle. This CDR3 contains 15 residues. The CDR3 loop is CASSPYIGQYNEQFF. DNA for the CDR3: TGTGCCAGCAGCCCCTACATAGGACAGTACAATGAGCAGTTCTTC.

This clone is a singleton in its sample. This chain uses TRBV3-1 (or the pseudogene TRBV3-2) with TRBJ2-1, with D maybe TRBD1 (6 bases). Germline V CDR1 and CDR2: LGHDT, YNNKEL (reference sequence). CDR3 length: 13 residues. V was clipped by 2 bases and J by 4 bases, with 6 bases between them. The CDR3 sequence is CASSQTGYNEQFF. CDR3 sequence (DNA): TGTGCCAGCAGCCAAACAGGGTACAATGAGCAGTTCTTC.

The chain has TRBV7-9 and TRBJ2-7; maybe TRBD2 (6 bases). The V gene's germline CDR1 is SEHNR and CDR2 FQNEAQ (reference sequence). Trimming removed 0 bases from V and 9 bases from J, with 15 bases in between. The CDR3 is 14 amino acids. CDR3 DNA sequence: TGTGCCAGCAGCTTAGCCGACGGCGGGATAGGGCAGTACGTC. It codes for CASSLADGGIGQYV.

J is TRBJ2-3 and V is TRBV6-5; 7 nucleotides agree with TRBD2. The CDR3 runs to 14 residues. Germline lookup yields CDR1 MNHEY and CDR2 SVGAGI. V lost 0 bases, J lost 10 bases, and 7 bases stayed unmatched. This CDR3 reads CASSYSRIAGAQYF. The CDR3 DNA sequence: TGTGCCAGCAGTTACTCTCGAATAGCGGGCGCGCAGTATTTT.

Only a few counts were recorded for this clone. J is TRBJ1-5 and V is TRBV14; D perhaps matches TRBD1 (5 bases). CDR1 SGHDN and CDR2 FVKESK come from the germline V gene. The CDR3 contains 17 residues. V gave up 1 base and J gave up 1 base, with 14 bases separating them. The CDR3 DNA reads as TGTGCCAGCAGCCAAGGACGGGACGCTGAGAGCAATCAGCCCCAGCATTTT. Translated: CASSQGRDAESNQPQHF.

This clone was counted only a few times. The V and J genes are TRBV6-7 and TRBJ2-4; no definite D call. TRBV6-7 is designated an ORF whose function remains uncertain. The CDR3 runs 15 residues. V was clipped by 6 bases and J by 0 bases, with 12 bases between them. In DNA form, the CDR3 reads TGTGCCAGCAGAAAAAACAGCATAGCCAAAAACATTCAGTACTTC. It yields the protein CASRKNSIAKNIQYF.

This chain connects TRBV27 to TRBJ2-7, with no clear D. In germline, CDR1 is MNHEY, CDR2 SMNVEV (reference sequence). The CDR3 consists of 16 residues. V was cut by 0 bases and J by 0 bases, with 12 bases left in between. In DNA form, the CDR3 reads TGTGCCAGCAGTTTATCCCTCGGACGGAGCTCCTACGAGCAGTACGTC. This translates into CASSLSLGRSSYEQYV.

The genes are TRBV5-1 and TRBJ2-7; the D gene is possibly TRBD1 (6 bases). The V end was cut by 1 base, the J end by 3 bases, with 14 bases between. CDR1 is SGHRS, CDR2 YFSETQ, per germline. This CDR3 comprises 15 residues. CDR3 region: CASSLWFGTNYEQYV. The CDR3, as DNA: TGCGCCAGCAGCTTGTGGTTCGGGACAAACTACGAGCAGTACGTC.

The chain combines TRBV4-3 with TRBJ1-6; 7 nucleotides match TRBD1. Germline CDR1 and CDR2: LGHNA and YSLEER. V lost 0 bases and J lost 7; bases outside the gene matches: 3. The CDR3 length is 15 residues. The DNA for the CDR3 is TGCGCCAGCAGCCAAGAGGGAGGGGGCAATTCACCCCTCCACTTT. This encodes CASSQEGGGNSPLHF.

The chain recombines TRBV7-3 with TRBJ2-5; a weak D match, TRBD2 (5 bases). CDR3 size: 15 residues. Germline V CDR1 and CDR2: SGHTA, FQGTGA. V was cut by 0 bases and J by 1 base, with 9 bases left in between. The CDR3 is CASSLTGLVQETQYF. The CDR3, as DNA: TGTGCCAGCAGCTTAACTGGACTCGTCCAAGAGACCCAGTACTTC.

This clone appeared a few times. This sequence joins TRBV5-1 and TRBJ2-2, with 10 nucleotides matching TRBD2. This CDR3 has 16 residues. Trimming at V came to 1 base and at J to 4 bases, leaving 4 bases not matched to a gene. Germline CDR1 SGHRS, CDR2 YFSETQ. The CDR3 DNA reads as TGCGCCAGCAGCTTGAGGACTAGCGGTACCACCGGGGAGCTGTTTTTT. This encodes CASSLRTSGTTGELFF.